This T cell receptor beta chain was identified in a study of blood T cell repertoires in COVID-19. Whole-study context: T cells, B-cell-depleted T cells, or PBMCs supplied cDNA or gDNA.

Per the study methods: Using reference gene primer amplification, nucleated cell counts were estimated. Clones were read by immunoSEQ multiplex PCR, and TCRdb kept only the in-frame ones, dropping some. The V and J calls and clone size come from that table; D and trimming were worked out from the DNA. The sample carries hundreds of thousands of clones, around 92% recorded once. The CDR3 loop spans 19 amino acids. J lost 5 bases, V lost 6 bases, and 19 bases had no gene match. From germline, CDR1 is MGHRA and CDR2 YSYEKL. The sample taken for sequencing was PBMCs or T cells enriched from blood (not recorded which). The TCR originated in a woman between 50 and 59 years old who had been exposed to COVID-19. This rearrangement joins TRBV4-1 to TRBJ2-1; TRBD2 aligns across 10 bases. In DNA form, the CDR3 reads TGCGCCAGCAGACCAATCATGGCGGGTAAGCGGGGGGGCCACAATGAGCAGTTCTTC. It is translated as CASRPIMAGKRGGHNEQFF.